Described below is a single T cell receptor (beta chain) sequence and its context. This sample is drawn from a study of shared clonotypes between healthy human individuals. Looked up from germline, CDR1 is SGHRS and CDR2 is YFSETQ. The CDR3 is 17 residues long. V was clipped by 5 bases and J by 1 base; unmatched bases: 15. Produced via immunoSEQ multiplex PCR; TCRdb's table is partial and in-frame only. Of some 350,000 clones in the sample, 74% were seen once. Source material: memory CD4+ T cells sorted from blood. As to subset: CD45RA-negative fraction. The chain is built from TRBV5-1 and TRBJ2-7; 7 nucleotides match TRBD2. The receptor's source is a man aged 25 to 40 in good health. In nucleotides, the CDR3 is TGCGCCAGCAGTCGCCACCCCGCGGGAGCTTCGTCCTACGAGCAGTACTTC. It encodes CASSRHPAGASSYEQYF. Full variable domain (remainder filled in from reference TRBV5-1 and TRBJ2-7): KAGVTQTPRYLIKTRGQQVTLSCSPISGHRSVSWYQQTPGQGLQFLFEYFSETQRNKGNFPGRFSGRQFSNSRSEMNVSTLELGDSALYLCASSRHPAGASSYEQYFGPGTRLTVT.